A selection of T cell receptor beta chains follows, all from one sample in a study of OX40 agonist ivuxolimab in advanced cancers. Method: immunoSEQ multiplex PCR; TCRdb's copy keeps in-frame clones and lacks some. Here the sample spans roughly 80,000 clones, 85% to 90% being singletons. The sequenced sample was CD4+ or CD8+ T cells sorted from blood, obtained in a trial of the OX40 agonist ivuxolimab. These receptors were collected from an adult with an advanced solid tumor such as melanoma, head and neck, liver or kidney cancer. The conserved cysteine and the conserved F or W are not part of the CDR3 here. Rows give clone size only sometimes, using once, few, many, or a class for an expanded clone.

abundance,v_gene,j_gene,CDR3aa
once,TRBV5-4,TRBJ2-7,ASSLDRNTYEQY
once,TRBV6-6,TRBJ2-7,ASFARGEGAHEQY
.,TRBV28,TRBJ2-7,ASSLRQGVSYEQY
.,TRBV6-1,TRBJ2-5,ASSGTGRETQY
medium-sized,TRBV6-5,TRBJ2-7,ASSRDPGGGNEQY
.,TRBV29-1,TRBJ2-5,SVQPQGWETQY
few,TRBV6-6,TRBJ1-5,ASSRSVLNQPQH
.,TRBV7-9,TRBJ1-1,ASSLDGAYTEAF
.,TRBV5-1,TRBJ2-5,ASTDLAEETQY
.,TRBV2,TRBJ1-1,ASSEASRGNTEAF
few,TRBV15,TRBJ1-1,ATSRDSGQGKAF
.,TRBV10-3,TRBJ2-3,AISSATADTQY
.,TRBV5-1,TRBJ2-6,ASSGWSGANVLT
.,TRBV7-2,TRBJ2-7,ASSLVQGARYEQY
.,TRBV5-1,TRBJ1-4,ASSPDGGQMEKLF
.,TRBV11-3,TRBJ2-2,ASSRDQTGELF
few,TRBV19,TRBJ1-5,ASSIPFWSHQPQH
.,TRBV28,TRBJ1-1,ASSLVVGESTEAF
.,TRBV7-2,TRBJ1-4,ASSLGGGEKLF
.,TRBV19,TRBJ2-3,ASSISRVRNTQY
.,TRBV5-1,TRBJ2-7,ASSFSTGLSYEQY
.,TRBV5-1,TRBJ2-7,ASSLNVDSYEQY
.,TRBV11-2,TRBJ2-4,ASSPASSGNNIQY
.,TRBV5-1,TRBJ1-1,ASSWGSASLEAF